This TCR beta chain was obtained from a study of blood T cell repertoires in COVID-19. Study in general: Some COVID-19 samples were acute and others convalescent; all came from the United States, Italy and Spain.

V gave up 7 bases and J gave up 2 bases; unmatched junction bases: 7. Germline values: CDR1 SNHLY, CDR2 FYNNEI. CDR3 size: 15 residues. Authors' analysis steps: By means of reference gene primer amplification, nucleated cell counts were estimated. Repertoires were generated with immunoSEQ multiplex PCR, while TCRdb's copy carries only in-frame clones and drops some. V and J calls and clone size are those listed in that table; D and trimming were worked out from the DNA. The sample lists tens of thousands of clones; around 90% were seen once. The chain couples TRBV2 to TRBJ2-7; TRBD2 aligns across 11 bases. Sequenced sample: peripheral blood. The TCR sequence derives from a woman aged 55-69 years with COVID-19, enrolled during active disease. The CDR3 nucleotides are TGTGCCAGCAACCCCGGGACTAGCGGCCCCTACGAGCAGTACTTC. It encodes CASNPGTSGPYEQYF.